This TCR beta chain appears in the sequencing data of a study of T cells in lung cancer brain metastases. Produced via immunoSEQ multiplex PCR; TCRdb's table is partial and in-frame only. The repertoire consists of 1,200 or so clones, with roughly 86% occurring once and the leading ten covering about 3.7%. The J segment lost 5 bases and the V segment lost 0 bases, leaving 9 bases of the junction unmatched. CDR3 length: 17 amino acids. CDR1 and CDR2 (germline): SGHAT, FQNNGV. This receptor was taken from a man between 65 and 85 years old with non-small cell lung cancer that had spread to the brain. The sequenced material came from tumor tissue from a brain metastasis. The chain employs TRBV11-2 and TRBJ2-5; 10 nucleotides match TRBD2. DNA for the CDR3: TGTGCCAGCAGCTTAGATCTAAGCGGGGGGGCCGGGGAGACCCAGTACTTC. As protein: CASSLDLSGGAGETQYF.